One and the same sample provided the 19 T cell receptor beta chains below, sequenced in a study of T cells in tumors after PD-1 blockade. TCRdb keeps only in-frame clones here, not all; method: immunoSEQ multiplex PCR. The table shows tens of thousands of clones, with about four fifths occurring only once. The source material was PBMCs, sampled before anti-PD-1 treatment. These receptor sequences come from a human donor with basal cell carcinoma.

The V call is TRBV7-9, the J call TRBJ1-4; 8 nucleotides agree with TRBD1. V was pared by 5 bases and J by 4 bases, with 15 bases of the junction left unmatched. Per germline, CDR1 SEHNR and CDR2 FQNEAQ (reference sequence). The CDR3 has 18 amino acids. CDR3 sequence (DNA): TGTGCCAGCAGCCACTTAACCTTGAGGGACAGGATTAATGAAAAACTGTTTTTT. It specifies CASSHLTLRDRINEKLFF.

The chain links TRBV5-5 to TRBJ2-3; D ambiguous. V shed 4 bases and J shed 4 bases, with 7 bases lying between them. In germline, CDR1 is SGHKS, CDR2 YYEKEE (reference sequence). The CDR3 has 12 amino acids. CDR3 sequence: CASSLSADTQYF. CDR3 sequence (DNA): TGTGCCAGCAGCCTTTCTGCAGATACGCAGTATTTT. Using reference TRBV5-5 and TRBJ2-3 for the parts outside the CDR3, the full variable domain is DAGVTQSPTHLIKTRGQQVTLRCSPISGHKSVSWYQQVLGQGPQFIFQYYEKEERGRGNFPDRFSARQFPNYSSELNVNALLLGDSALYLCASSLSADTQYFGPGTRLTVL.

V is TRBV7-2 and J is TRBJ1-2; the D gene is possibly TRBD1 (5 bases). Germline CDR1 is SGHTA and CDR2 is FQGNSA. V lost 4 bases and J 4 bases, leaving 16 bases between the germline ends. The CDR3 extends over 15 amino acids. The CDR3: CASSSRDLGPYGYTF. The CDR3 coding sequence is TGTGCCAGCAGCTCCCGGGACTTAGGCCCCTATGGCTACACCTTC.

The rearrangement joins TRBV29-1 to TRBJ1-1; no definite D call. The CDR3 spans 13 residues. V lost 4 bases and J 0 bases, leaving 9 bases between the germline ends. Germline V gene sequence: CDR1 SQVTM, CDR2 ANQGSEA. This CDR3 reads CSVGLGLNTEAFF. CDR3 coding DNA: TGCAGCGTTGGACTGGGATTGAACACTGAAGCTTTCTTT.

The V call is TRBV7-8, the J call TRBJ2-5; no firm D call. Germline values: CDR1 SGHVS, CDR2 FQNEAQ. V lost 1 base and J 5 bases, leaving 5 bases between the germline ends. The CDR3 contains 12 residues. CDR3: CASSLVRETQYF. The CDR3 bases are TGTGCCAGCAGCTTAGTTCGGGAGACCCAGTACTTC.

In nucleotides, the CDR3 is TGTGCCAGCAGTGAAAACGTAGGCTTCACAGATACGCAGTATTTT. Its protein is CASSENVGFTDTQYF. The J gene is TRBJ2-3, the V gene TRBV6-1; D gene uncertain. Germline assignment: CDR1 MNHNS and CDR2 SASEGT. This CDR3 comprises 15 residues. V shed 2 bases and J shed 2 bases, with 11 bases lying between them.

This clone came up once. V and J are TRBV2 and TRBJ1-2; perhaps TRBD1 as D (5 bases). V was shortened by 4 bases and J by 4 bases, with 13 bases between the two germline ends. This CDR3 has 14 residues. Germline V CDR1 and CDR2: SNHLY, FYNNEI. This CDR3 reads CASSGQGALYGYTF. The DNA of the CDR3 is TGTGCCAGCAGTGGTCAGGGAGCCCTCTATGGCTACACCTTC.

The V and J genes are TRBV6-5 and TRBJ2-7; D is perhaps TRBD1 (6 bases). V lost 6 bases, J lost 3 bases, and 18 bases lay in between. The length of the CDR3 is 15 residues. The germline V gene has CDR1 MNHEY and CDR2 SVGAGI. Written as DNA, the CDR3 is TGTGCCAGCAGGGATCCGGGACAAGTAATCTACGAGCAGTACTTC. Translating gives CASRDPGQVIYEQYF.

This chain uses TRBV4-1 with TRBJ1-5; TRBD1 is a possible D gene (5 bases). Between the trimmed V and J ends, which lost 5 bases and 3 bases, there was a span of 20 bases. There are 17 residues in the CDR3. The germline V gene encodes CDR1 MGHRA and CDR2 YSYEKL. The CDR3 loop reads CASSSRFTGGTNQPQHF. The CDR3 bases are TGCGCCAGCAGCTCAAGATTCACAGGTGGGACCAATCAGCCCCAGCATTTT.

CDR3 coding DNA: TGTGCCAGCAGCTTAGTCGCCGACAATGAGCAGTTCTTC. This translates into CASSLVADNEQFF. The J gene is TRBJ2-1, the V gene TRBV13; unclear D gene. V was clipped by 1 base and J by 5 bases, with 6 bases between them. Germline CDR1 reads PRHDT; CDR2 reads FYEKMQ (reference sequence). The length of the CDR3 is 13 residues.

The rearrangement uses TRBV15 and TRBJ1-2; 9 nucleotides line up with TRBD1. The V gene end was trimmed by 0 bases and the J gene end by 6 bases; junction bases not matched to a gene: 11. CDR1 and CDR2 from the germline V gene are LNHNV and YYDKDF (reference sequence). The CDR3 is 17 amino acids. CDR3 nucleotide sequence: TGTGCCACCAGCAGAGATAGGGGTGACAGGGGGGATAATGGCTACACCTTC. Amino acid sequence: CATSRDRGDRGDNGYTF.

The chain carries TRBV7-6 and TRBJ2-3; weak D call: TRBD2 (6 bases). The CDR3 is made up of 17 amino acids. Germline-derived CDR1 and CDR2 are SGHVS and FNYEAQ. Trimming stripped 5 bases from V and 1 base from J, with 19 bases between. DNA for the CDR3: TGTGCCAGCAGCCTAAGGTCGCGCGGGAAGCGCACAGATACGCAGTATTTT. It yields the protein CASSLRSRGKRTDTQYF.

CDR3 sequence reads: CASSFGGWSGEKLFF. As DNA, the CDR3 is TGTGCCAGCAGCTTCGGGGGATGGTCCGGAGAAAAACTGTTTTTT. The chain combines TRBV5-6 with TRBJ1-4; perhaps TRBD1 as D (5 bases). This CDR3 contains 15 residues. V was clipped by 2 bases and J by 8 bases, with 16 bases between them. CDR1 and CDR2 from the germline V gene are SGHDT and YYEEEE.

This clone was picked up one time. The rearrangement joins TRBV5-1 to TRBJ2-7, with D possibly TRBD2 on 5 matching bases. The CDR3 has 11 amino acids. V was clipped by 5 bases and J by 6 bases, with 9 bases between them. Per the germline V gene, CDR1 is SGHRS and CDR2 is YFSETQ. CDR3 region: CASREAGEQYF. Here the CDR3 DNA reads TGCGCCAGCAGGGAGGCGGGCGAGCAGTACTTC.

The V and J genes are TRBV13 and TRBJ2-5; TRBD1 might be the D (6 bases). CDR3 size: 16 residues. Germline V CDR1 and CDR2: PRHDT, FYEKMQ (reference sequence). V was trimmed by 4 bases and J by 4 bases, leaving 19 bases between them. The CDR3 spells CASSYTRGLSGETQYF. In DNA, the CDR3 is TGTGCCAGCAGCTATACTAGGGGGTTGTCAGGAGAGACCCAGTACTTC.

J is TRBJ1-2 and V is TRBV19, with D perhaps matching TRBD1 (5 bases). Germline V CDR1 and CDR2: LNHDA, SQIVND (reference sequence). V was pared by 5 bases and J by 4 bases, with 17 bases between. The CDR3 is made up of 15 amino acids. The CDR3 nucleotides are TGTGCCAGTAGTGCCCGACAGAGAACTGGCTATGGCTACACCTTC. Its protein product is CASSARQRTGYGYTF.

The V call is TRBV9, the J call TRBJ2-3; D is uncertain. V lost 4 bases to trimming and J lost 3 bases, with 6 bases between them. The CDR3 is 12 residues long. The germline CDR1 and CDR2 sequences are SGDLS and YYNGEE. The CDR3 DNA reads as TGTGCCAGCAGCACCCAAACAGATACGCAGTATTTT. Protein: CASSTQTDTQYF.

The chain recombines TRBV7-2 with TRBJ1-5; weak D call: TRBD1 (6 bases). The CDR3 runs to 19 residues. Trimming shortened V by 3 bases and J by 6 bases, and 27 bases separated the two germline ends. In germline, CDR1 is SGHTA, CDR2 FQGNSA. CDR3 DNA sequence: TGTGCCAGCAGCTTCCAGCCTCTCACAGGGTTGGGAGAAGGTCAGCCCCAGCATTTT. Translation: CASSFQPLTGLGEGQPQHF.

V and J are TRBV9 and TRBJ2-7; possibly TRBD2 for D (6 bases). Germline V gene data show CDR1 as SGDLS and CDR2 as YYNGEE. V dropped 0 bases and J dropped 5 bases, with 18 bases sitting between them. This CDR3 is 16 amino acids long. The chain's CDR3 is CASSVGVADLGNEQYF. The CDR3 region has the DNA TGTGCCAGCAGCGTAGGGGTAGCGGACCTCGGGAACGAGCAGTACTTC. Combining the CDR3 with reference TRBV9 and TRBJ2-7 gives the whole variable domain DSGVTQTPKHLITATGQRVTLRCSPRSGDLSVYWYQQSLDQGLQFLIQYYNGEERAKGNILERFSAQQFPDLHSELNLSSLELGDSALYFCASSVGVADLGNEQYFGPGTRLTVT.